Given below is one TCR beta chain in context. Antigen: not known. cDNA synthesis used the whole RNA isolate, giving expressed TCRB sequences. Some clones are missing from TCRdb's copy, which holds only in-frame ones; the method was immunoSEQ multiplex PCR. This table holds 150,000 to 200,000 clones, roughly 8% found once. This record comes from a study of beta chain features in type 1 diabetes. Notes on the study in general: When cDNA is sequenced, cells with high TCR expression could be over-represented. Type 1 diabetes patients showed a moderate but significant shortening of TCRB CDR3s in all four CD4+ subsets. There was no resolution here of whether HLA type influences TCRB rearrangement.

This sequence was found in a woman aged 18-35 years with type 1 diabetes. Sample: central memory CD4+ T cells from blood.

For the CDR3, the DNA is TGTGCCAGCAGCCATGGCGCAGGGGTGGATTCACCCCTCCACTTT. Translated: CASSHGAGVDSPLHF. This chain links TRBV7-9 with TRBJ1-6; perhaps TRBD1 as D (6 bases). V was clipped by 5 bases and J by 8 bases, with 16 bases between them. The CDR3 runs to 15 residues. Germline V gene lookup returns CDR1 SEHNR and CDR2 FQNEAQ (reference sequence).